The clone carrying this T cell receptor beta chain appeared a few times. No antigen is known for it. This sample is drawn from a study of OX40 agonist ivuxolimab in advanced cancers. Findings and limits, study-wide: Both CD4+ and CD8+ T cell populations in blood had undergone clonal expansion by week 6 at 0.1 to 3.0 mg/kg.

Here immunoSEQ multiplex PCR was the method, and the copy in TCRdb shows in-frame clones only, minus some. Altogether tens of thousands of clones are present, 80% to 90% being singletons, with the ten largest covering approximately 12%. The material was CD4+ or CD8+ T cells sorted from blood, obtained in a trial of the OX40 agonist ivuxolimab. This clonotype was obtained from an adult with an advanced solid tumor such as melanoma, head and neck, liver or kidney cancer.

The CDR3 region is CATSRDDIYEHIQYF. In nucleotides, the CDR3 is TGTGCCACCAGCAGAGACGACATCTATGAGCACATTCAGTACTTC. The chain links TRBV15 to TRBJ2-4; D is ambiguous. Deletions cut 0 bases from V and 8 bases from J, with 14 bases between. CDR1 is LNHNV and CDR2 is YYDKDF in the germline V gene (reference sequence). This CDR3 region has 15 residues.